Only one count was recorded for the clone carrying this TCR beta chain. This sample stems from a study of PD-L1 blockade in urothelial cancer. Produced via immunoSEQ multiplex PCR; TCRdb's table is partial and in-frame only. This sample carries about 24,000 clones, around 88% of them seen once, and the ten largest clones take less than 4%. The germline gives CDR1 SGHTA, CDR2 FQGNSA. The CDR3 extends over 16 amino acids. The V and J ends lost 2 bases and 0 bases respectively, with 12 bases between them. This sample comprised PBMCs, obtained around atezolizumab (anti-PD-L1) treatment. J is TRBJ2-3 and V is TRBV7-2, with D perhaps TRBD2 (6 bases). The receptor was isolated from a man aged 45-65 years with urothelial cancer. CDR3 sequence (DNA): TGTGCCAGCAGCTTATTTAGCGGAGGGAGCACAGATACGCAGTATTTT. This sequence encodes CASSLFSGGSTDTQYF. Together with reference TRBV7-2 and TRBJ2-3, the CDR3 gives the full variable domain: GAGVSQSPSNKVTEKGKDVELRCDPISGHTALYWYRQSLGQGLEFLIYFQGNSAPDKSGLPSDRFSAERTGGSVSTLTIQRTQQEDSAVYLCASSLFSGGSTDTQYFGPGTRLTVL.